Below, 5 T cell receptor beta chains from the same sample are listed, as sequenced in a study of response to subunit inactivated influenza vaccine. TCRdb processed the RT-PCR reads anew with MiXCR; each CDR3 protein has one entry. The repertoire holds about 190,000 distinct CDR3 sequences, with about 15% as singletons. The specimen was CD8+ T cells sorted from PBMCs, collected 4 to 6 days after vaccination. All receptors derive from a man between 45 and 60 years old who received an inactivated influenza vaccine.

On this clonotype: This may come from a read error, since a much larger clone is one base off. The chain is built from TRBV4-1 and TRBJ2-6; D not resolved. The CDR3 sequence is 15 residues long. Germline CDR1 is MGHRA and CDR2 is YSYEKL. The V and J ends lost 4 bases and 5 bases respectively, with 12 bases between them. This CDR3 reads CASSPTASRANVLTF. The CDR3 region has the DNA TGCGCCAGCAGCCCTACAGCGTCTAGGGCCAACGTCCTGACTTTC.

As for this clonotype: At one end the junction does not follow the germline gene, possibly because of a read error. The chain recombines TRBV20-1 with TRBJ2-1, with 11 bases identical to TRBD1. This CDR3 region has 16 residues. The germline V gene has CDR1 DFQATT and CDR2 SNEGSKA (reference sequence). CDR3 DNA sequence: TGCTGTGCTAGAGATCCGGGACAGGGGGCCTACAATGAGCAGTTCTTC. Protein: CCARDPGQGAYNEQFF.

The chain joins TRBV6-2 or TRBV6-3 to TRBJ2-5; possibly TRBD1 for D (6 bases). Germline loops: CDR1 MNHEY, CDR2 SVGEGT. This CDR3 spans 18 amino acids. V was cut by 4 bases and J by 3 bases, with 24 bases left in between. The CDR3: CASSSTVSWDKGEETQYF. The CDR3 DNA is TGTGCCAGCAGTTCCACAGTATCCTGGGACAAAGGTGAAGAGACCCAGTACTTC.

This chain uses TRBV28 with TRBJ2-7; 8 bases align to TRBD2. The ends lost 5 bases at V and 0 bases at J; junction bases unmatched: 9. CDR1 is MDHEN and CDR2 is SYDVKM in the germline V gene. This CDR3 comprises 16 residues. In DNA form, the CDR3 reads TGTGCCAGCAGTCGCCCGACTAGCGATCTCTCCTACGAGCAGTACTTC. Protein product: CASSRPTSDLSYEQYF.

This clonotype appeared many times. The chain combines TRBV24-1 with TRBJ2-1, with 7 bases lining up with TRBD1. Germline-derived CDR1 and CDR2 are KGHDR and SFDVKD. Trimming at V came to 4 bases and at J to 3 bases, leaving 8 bases not matched to a gene. This CDR3 is built from 16 residues. The CDR3 loop is CATSDTGTENYNEQFF. The CDR3, as DNA: TGTGCCACCAGTGACACCGGGACAGAGAACTACAATGAGCAGTTCTTC.